Below are 32 T cell receptor beta chains sequenced from a single sample in a study of blood T cell repertoires in COVID-19 (dated by TCRdb to the early 2020s). Libraries were prepared through the immunoSEQ multiplex PCR assay. Not all clones reach the TCRdb copy of this immuneACCESS table, which keeps in-frame sequences only. Checked studies attribute under half of the gap to unresolved V genes and leave the rest unexplained. For this sample there are about 44,000 clones; about 86% appear just once. Under 45% of the sample is taken by the ten largest. Input material: peripheral blood. The source is a human donor in a cohort sampled during active COVID-19.

This chain joins TRBV6-5 and TRBJ2-5; the D gene is possibly TRBD2 (5 bases). Germline-derived CDR1 and CDR2 are MNHEY and SVGAGI. V lost 4 bases and J 7 bases, leaving 7 bases between the germline ends. This CDR3 has 11 residues. CDR3 sequence (DNA): TGTGCCAGCAGTTCACTAGGGACCCAGTACTTC. Its translation: CASSSLGTQYF.

This rearrangement joins TRBV6-4 to TRBJ1-6; D not resolved. The CDR3 sequence is 14 residues long. Germline loops: CDR1 MRHNA, CDR2 SNTAGT. With 3 bases removed from V and 8 bases from J, the gap between germline ends came to 11 bases. CDR3 bases: TGTGCCAGCAGTGAACACCCCCGTGATTCACCCCTCCACTTT. Its protein is CASSEHPRDSPLHF.

CDR3: CASSSQPGLARNEQFF. As DNA, the CDR3 is TGTGCCAGCAGCTCCCAGCCGGGACTAGCGCGCAATGAGCAGTTCTTC. The rearrangement links TRBV7-2 to TRBJ2-1, with 10 bases matching TRBD2. Germline values: CDR1 SGHTA, CDR2 FQGNSA. Trimming at V came to 4 bases and at J to 6 bases, leaving 9 bases not matched to a gene. The CDR3 totals 16 residues.

The chain couples TRBV7-2 to TRBJ2-7; 11 bases are a match to TRBD2. J lost 5 bases, V lost 3 bases, and 3 bases had no gene match. The CDR3 runs to 14 residues. CDR1 and CDR2 from the germline V gene are SGHTA and FQGNSA. The CDR3 loop is CASSFGTSGNEQYF. CDR3 DNA sequence: TGTGCCAGCAGCTTTGGGACTAGCGGTAACGAGCAGTACTTC.

The chain employs TRBV19 and TRBJ1-1, with a tentative D call TRBD1 (6 bases). V was cut by 2 bases and J by 8 bases, with 9 bases left in between. Germline CDR1 and CDR2: LNHDA and SQIVND (reference sequence). This CDR3 region has 12 residues. In nucleotides, the CDR3 is TGTGCCAGTAGTATACAGGGGCGGGAAGCTTTCTTT. It encodes CASSIQGREAFF.

The V and J genes are TRBV5-1 and TRBJ2-5, with TRBD1 matching 8 bases. The CDR3 extends over 15 amino acids. Trimming at V came to 5 bases and at J to 4 bases, leaving 10 bases not matched to a gene. The germline V gene encodes CDR1 SGHRS and CDR2 YFSETQ. In nucleotides, the CDR3 is TGCGCCAGCAGTCATCAGGGGGCAGAGGCAGAGACCCAGTACTTC. It yields the protein CASSHQGAEAETQYF.

CDR3 protein: CASSPSAGNTDTQYF. CDR3 DNA sequence: TGTGCCAGCAGCCCCTCGGCAGGGAACACAGATACGCAGTATTTT. V is TRBV5-4 and J is TRBJ2-3; possibly TRBD1 for D (5 bases). CDR1 and CDR2 from the germline V gene are SGHNT and YYREEE (reference sequence). The CDR3 is 15 amino acids. With 4 bases removed from V and 2 bases from J, the gap between germline ends came to 14 bases.

The J gene is TRBJ1-2, the V gene TRBV7-9, with a possible D match to TRBD1 (5 bases). Germline lookup yields CDR1 SEHNR and CDR2 FQNEAQ (reference sequence). This CDR3 is built from 15 residues. V dropped 1 base and J dropped 1 base, with 10 bases sitting between them. The CDR3: CASSLGQGNNYGYTF. In nucleotides, the CDR3 is TGTGCCAGCAGCTTAGGGCAGGGAAATAACTATGGCTACACCTTC.

V usage is TRBV19 and J usage is TRBJ2-1, with TRBD1 identical over 9 bases. This CDR3 has 15 residues. In germline, CDR1 is LNHDA, CDR2 SQIVND (reference sequence). Trimming cost V 3 bases and J 5 bases; bases outside gene matches: 5. The CDR3 coding sequence is TGTGCCAGTAGTATCCCCGGGACAGGGCACAATGAGCAGTTCTTC. Its protein product is CASSIPGTGHNEQFF.

The V call is TRBV4-2, the J call TRBJ2-3; TRBD2 agrees at 9 bases. The CDR3 has 16 amino acids. Trimming at V came to 1 base and at J to 4 bases, leaving 6 bases not matched to a gene. Germline V CDR1 and CDR2: LGHNA, YNFKEQ. The chain's CDR3 is CASSQVGGGGADTQYF. The CDR3 DNA is TGTGCCAGCAGCCAAGTTGGCGGGGGGGGTGCAGATACGCAGTATTTT.

The rearrangement joins TRBV6-1 to TRBJ2-1; 11 nucleotides line up with TRBD2. Germline trimming cut 1 base from V and 4 bases from J; bases unmatched to any gene: 9. The CDR3 consists of 18 residues. Germline CDR1 MNHNS, CDR2 SASEGT. This CDR3 is CASSEDLVAGGPYNEQFF. The CDR3 DNA reads TGTGCCAGCAGTGAAGACCTCGTAGCGGGGGGGCCGTACAATGAGCAGTTCTTC.

V and J are TRBV19 and TRBJ1-4; 8 bases align to TRBD1. This CDR3 comprises 15 residues. Germline V lookup: CDR1 LNHDA, CDR2 SQIVND (reference sequence). With V trimmed by 5 bases and J by 7 bases, 9 bases remained unmatched. CDR3 DNA: TGTGCCAGTAGTCCGGGACAGGTGCGAGGTGAAAAACTGTTTTTT. This sequence encodes CASSPGQVRGEKLFF.

The chain combines TRBV6-2 or TRBV6-3 with TRBJ2-7, with D possibly being TRBD2 (6 bases). This CDR3 has 20 residues. CDR1 is MNHEY and CDR2 is SVGEGT in the germline V gene. The V gene lost 2 bases and the J gene lost 2 bases, with 28 bases spanning the gap. The CDR3 DNA follows: TGTGCCAGCAGTTACGTCGTCAGGGAGGCGACTTTAAAGGACCCCTACGAGCAGTACTTC. Residues: CASSYVVREATLKDPYEQYF.

This rearrangement joins TRBV11-2 to TRBJ2-6; D uncertain. This CDR3 has 11 amino acids. Germline V gives CDR1 SGHAT, CDR2 FQNNGV. V was shortened by 4 bases and J by 13 bases, with 8 bases between the two germline ends. The CDR3: CASSSFRVLTF. The CDR3 DNA is TGTGCCAGCAGCTCTTTCAGGGTCCTGACTTTC.

The chain uses TRBV19 and TRBJ2-3; D perhaps matches TRBD2 (5 bases). The CDR3 length is 15 residues. The V end was cut by 4 bases, the J end by 2 bases, with 13 bases between. Germline V gene lookup returns CDR1 LNHDA and CDR2 SQIVND (reference sequence). CDR3 protein: CASSTRARDTDTQYF. The CDR3 bases are TGTGCCAGTAGTACTAGGGCGAGGGACACAGATACGCAGTATTTT.

This CDR3 is CSVEDGLAVADTQYF. In nucleotides, the CDR3 is TGCAGCGTTGAAGATGGGCTAGCGGTCGCAGATACGCAGTATTTT. This chain joins TRBV29-1 and TRBJ2-3; 7 bases map to TRBD2. CDR3 size: 15 residues. J lost 4 bases, V lost 0 bases, and 7 bases had no gene match. Germline-derived CDR1 and CDR2 are SQVTM and ANQGSEA.

The chain recombines TRBV6-6 with TRBJ1-1; perhaps TRBD1 as D (6 bases). The CDR3 loop spans 14 amino acids. Germline CDR1 and CDR2: MNHNY and SVGAGI (reference sequence). Trimming took 7 bases from V and 1 from J, leaving 13 bases between them. The CDR3 protein is CASTIDRPNTEAFF. CDR3 in DNA: TGTGCCAGCACCATAGACAGGCCGAACACTGAAGCTTTCTTT.

The chain is built from TRBV6-5 and TRBJ1-3, with unresolved D. The CDR3 is 14 residues long. V lost 7 bases, J lost 2 bases, and 12 bases lay in between. In germline, CDR1 is MNHEY, CDR2 SVGAGI. The CDR3 spells CASTPAGTGNTIYF. As DNA, the CDR3 is TGTGCCAGCACCCCGGCGGGTACTGGAAACACCATATATTTT.

The chain links TRBV27 to TRBJ1-1; no clear D. The V end lost 5 bases, the J end lost 0 bases, and 7 bases lay between the germline ends. The CDR3 covers 13 residues. Per the germline V gene, CDR1 is MNHEY and CDR2 is SMNVEV (reference sequence). CDR3: CASSKEVNTEAFF. The CDR3 nucleotides read TGTGCCAGCAGTAAAGAGGTGAACACTGAAGCTTTCTTT.

The V gene is TRBV3-1 (or the pseudogene TRBV3-2), the J gene TRBJ2-3; TRBD2 matches 9 bases. J lost 6 bases, V lost 2 bases, and 18 bases had no gene match. Germline CDR1 reads LGHDT; CDR2 reads YNNKEL (reference sequence). There are 19 residues in the CDR3. The CDR3: CASSQSRGSGGPIGDTQYF. The CDR3 DNA reads as TGTGCCAGCAGCCAAAGTAGGGGTAGCGGGGGCCCCATAGGGGATACGCAGTATTTT.

The chain joins TRBV27 to TRBJ2-7; 9 bases match TRBD1. The CDR3 loop spans 15 amino acids. Germline loops: CDR1 MNHEY, CDR2 SMNVEV (reference sequence). After removal of 5 bases from V and 3 bases from J, the junction contained 8 bases not matched to a gene. CDR3 amino acids: CASSLLDRGGYEQYV. The CDR3 DNA reads TGTGCCAGCAGTCTACTGGACAGGGGCGGCTACGAGCAGTACGTC.

This CDR3 reads CASSLTLGALSGTQYF. The CDR3 nucleotides are TGCGCCAGCAGCTTGACCTTGGGGGCTTTAAGTGGGACCCAGTACTTC. This chain links TRBV5-1 with TRBJ2-5, with TRBD1 as a possible D gene (6 bases). V was shortened by 1 base and J by 7 bases, with 20 bases between the two germline ends. This CDR3 is 16 amino acids long. Germline V gene data show CDR1 as SGHRS and CDR2 as YFSETQ.

Here the CDR3 DNA reads TGTGCCAGCAGCTTGGGAGGGACAGGATCCTACGAGCAGTACGTC. The encoded protein is CASSLGGTGSYEQYV. V and J are TRBV7-8 and TRBJ2-7; D perhaps matches TRBD1 (8 bases). Trimming pared 3 bases from V and 1 base from J, leaving 13 bases between. The CDR3 length is 15 residues. Germline CDR1 and CDR2: SGHVS and FQNEAQ.

This chain joins TRBV6-6 and TRBJ2-5; tentatively, D is TRBD2 (6 bases). The ends were cut back, 0 bases at V and 4 bases at J, with 6 bases in the middle. Germline V gives CDR1 MNHNY, CDR2 SVGAGI (reference sequence). The CDR3 is 13 residues long. The CDR3 DNA is TGTGCCAGCAGTTACTCCGGGGGAGAGACCCAGTACTTC. Protein product: CASSYSGGETQYF.

The gene calls are TRBV9 and TRBJ1-6; possible D gene TRBD1, 5 bases. Germline V gene lookup returns CDR1 SGDLS and CDR2 YYNGEE. Trimming removed 1 base at V and 6 bases at J, with 11 bases between. The CDR3 runs to 15 residues. The CDR3 loop is CASSVYGGVNSPLHF. The DNA for the CDR3 is TGTGCCAGCAGCGTATACGGGGGGGTTAATTCACCCCTCCACTTT.

The chain employs TRBV15 and TRBJ2-7; 8 nucleotides agree with TRBD1. The CDR3 totals 13 residues. Germline values: CDR1 LNHNV, CDR2 YYDKDF (reference sequence). V gave up 5 bases and J gave up 10 bases; unmatched junction bases: 10. CDR3 DNA: TGTGCCACCAGCGCCGCGACAGGGGATTCTCAGTACTTC. Its translation is CATSAATGDSQYF.

CDR3 protein: CASSPPSSGGAYNEQFF. CDR3 nucleotides: TGTGCCAGCTCACCTCCCTCTAGCGGGGGGGCCTACAATGAGCAGTTCTTC. The rearrangement links TRBV18 to TRBJ2-1, with TRBD2 identical over 12 bases. The V and J ends lost 3 bases and 2 bases, in that order; junction bases with no gene match: 5. Germline V gene lookup returns CDR1 KGHSH and CDR2 LQKENI. This CDR3 has 17 amino acids. Full variable domain (rest looked up from reference TRBV18 and TRBJ2-1): NAGVMQNPRHLVRRRGQEARLRCSPMKGHSHVYWYRQLPEEGLKFMVYLQKENIIDESGMPKERFSAEFPKEGPSILRIQQVVRGDSAAYFCASSPPSSGGAYNEQFFGPGTRLTVL.

The rearrangement links TRBV3-1 (or the pseudogene TRBV3-2) to TRBJ2-5; 8 bases are shared with TRBD1. CDR3 length: 14 residues. Germline V gene lookup returns CDR1 LGHDT and CDR2 YNNKEL (reference sequence). Losses at the gene ends were 6 bases for V and 5 bases for J; bases not matched to a gene: 8. The DNA of the CDR3 is TGTGCCAGCAGGGCAGGGGGCTTTAGGGAGACCCAGTACTTC. It codes for CASRAGGFRETQYF.

The chain is built from TRBV7-2 and TRBJ1-5; possibly TRBD1 for D (6 bases). Trimming cost V 4 bases and J 4 bases, with 17 bases left between them. CDR1 is SGHTA, CDR2 FQGNSA, per germline. CDR3 length: 16 residues. This CDR3 reads CASSSIQGWGNQPQHF. The CDR3 DNA reads TGTGCCAGCAGCTCGATACAGGGATGGGGTAATCAGCCCCAGCATTTT.

This clone came up a few times. V usage is TRBV7-9 and J usage is TRBJ2-7; 7 bases are shared with TRBD1. CDR1 SEHNR and CDR2 FQNEAQ come from the germline V gene (reference sequence). The CDR3 extends over 13 amino acids. V was pared by 5 bases and J by 3 bases, with 4 bases of the junction left unmatched. CDR3 protein: CASSPRQGYEQYF. The CDR3 region has the DNA TGTGCCAGCAGCCCGCGACAGGGCTACGAGCAGTACTTC.

Only one count was recorded for this clone. The chain links TRBV5-1 to TRBJ2-2; the D gene is possibly TRBD1 (6 bases). Germline values: CDR1 SGHRS, CDR2 YFSETQ. The V end lost 4 bases, the J end lost 8 bases, and 12 bases lay between the germline ends. CDR3 length: 13 amino acids. The CDR3 DNA reads TGCGCCAGCAGCGACGTACAGGGAGGGGAGCTGTTTTTT. Protein: CASSDVQGGELFF.

In this sample, this clone turned up a few times. CDR3 in amino acids: CASSLVASRQGTYEQYV. The CDR3 coding sequence is TGTGCCAGCAGCTTAGTTGCTTCGCGTCAGGGTACCTACGAGCAGTACGTC. This chain uses TRBV11-2 with TRBJ2-7; possible D gene TRBD1, 5 bases. The CDR3 has 17 amino acids. V lost 1 base, J lost 2 bases, and 18 bases lay in between. Germline V gives CDR1 SGHAT, CDR2 FQNNGV.